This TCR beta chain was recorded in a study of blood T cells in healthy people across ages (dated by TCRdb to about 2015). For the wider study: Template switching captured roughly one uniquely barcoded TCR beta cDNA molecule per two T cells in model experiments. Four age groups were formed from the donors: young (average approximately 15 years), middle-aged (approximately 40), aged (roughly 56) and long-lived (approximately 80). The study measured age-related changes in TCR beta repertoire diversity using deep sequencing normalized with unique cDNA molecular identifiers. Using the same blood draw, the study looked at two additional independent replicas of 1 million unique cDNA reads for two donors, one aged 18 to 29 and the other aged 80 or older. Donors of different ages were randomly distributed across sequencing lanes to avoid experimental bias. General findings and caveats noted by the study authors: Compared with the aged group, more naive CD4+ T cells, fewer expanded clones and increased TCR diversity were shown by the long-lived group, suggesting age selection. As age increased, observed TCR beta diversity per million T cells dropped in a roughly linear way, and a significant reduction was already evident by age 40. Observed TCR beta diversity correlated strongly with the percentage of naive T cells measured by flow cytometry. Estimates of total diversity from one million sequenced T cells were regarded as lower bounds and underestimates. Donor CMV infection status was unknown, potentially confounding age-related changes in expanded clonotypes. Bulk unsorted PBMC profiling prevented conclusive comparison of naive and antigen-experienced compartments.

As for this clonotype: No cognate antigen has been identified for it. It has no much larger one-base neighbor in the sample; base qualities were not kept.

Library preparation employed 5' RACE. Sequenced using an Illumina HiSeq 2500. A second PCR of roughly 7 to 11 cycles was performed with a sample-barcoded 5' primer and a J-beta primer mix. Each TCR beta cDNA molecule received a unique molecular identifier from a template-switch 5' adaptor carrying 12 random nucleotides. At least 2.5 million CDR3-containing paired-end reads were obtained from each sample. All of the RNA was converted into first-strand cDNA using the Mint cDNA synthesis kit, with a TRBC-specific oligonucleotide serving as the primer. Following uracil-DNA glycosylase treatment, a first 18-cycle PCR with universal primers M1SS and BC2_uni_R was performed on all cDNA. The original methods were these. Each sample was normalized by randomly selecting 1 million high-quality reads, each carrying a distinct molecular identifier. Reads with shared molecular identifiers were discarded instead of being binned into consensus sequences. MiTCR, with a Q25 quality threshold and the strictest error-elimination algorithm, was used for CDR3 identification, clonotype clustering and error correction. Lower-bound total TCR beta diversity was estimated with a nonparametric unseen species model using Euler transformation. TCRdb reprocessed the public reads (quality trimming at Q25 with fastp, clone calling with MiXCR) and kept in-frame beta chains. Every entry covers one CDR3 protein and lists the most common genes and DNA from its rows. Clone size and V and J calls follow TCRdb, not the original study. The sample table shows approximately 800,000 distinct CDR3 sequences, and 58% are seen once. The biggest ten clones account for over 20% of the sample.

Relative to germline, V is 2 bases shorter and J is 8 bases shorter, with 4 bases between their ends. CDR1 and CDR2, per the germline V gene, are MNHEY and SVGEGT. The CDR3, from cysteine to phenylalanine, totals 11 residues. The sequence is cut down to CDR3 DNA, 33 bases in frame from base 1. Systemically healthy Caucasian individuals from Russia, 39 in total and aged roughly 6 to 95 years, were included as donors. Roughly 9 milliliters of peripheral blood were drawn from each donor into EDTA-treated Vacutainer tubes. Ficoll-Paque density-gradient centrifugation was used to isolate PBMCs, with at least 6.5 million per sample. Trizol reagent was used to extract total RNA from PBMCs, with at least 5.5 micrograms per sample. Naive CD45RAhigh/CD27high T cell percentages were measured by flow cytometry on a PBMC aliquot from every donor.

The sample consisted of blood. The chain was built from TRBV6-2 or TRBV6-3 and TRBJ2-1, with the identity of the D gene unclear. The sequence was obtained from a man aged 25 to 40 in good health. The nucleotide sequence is TGTGCCAGCAGTTACCTTTATGAGCAGTTCTTC. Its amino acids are CASSYLYEQFF.